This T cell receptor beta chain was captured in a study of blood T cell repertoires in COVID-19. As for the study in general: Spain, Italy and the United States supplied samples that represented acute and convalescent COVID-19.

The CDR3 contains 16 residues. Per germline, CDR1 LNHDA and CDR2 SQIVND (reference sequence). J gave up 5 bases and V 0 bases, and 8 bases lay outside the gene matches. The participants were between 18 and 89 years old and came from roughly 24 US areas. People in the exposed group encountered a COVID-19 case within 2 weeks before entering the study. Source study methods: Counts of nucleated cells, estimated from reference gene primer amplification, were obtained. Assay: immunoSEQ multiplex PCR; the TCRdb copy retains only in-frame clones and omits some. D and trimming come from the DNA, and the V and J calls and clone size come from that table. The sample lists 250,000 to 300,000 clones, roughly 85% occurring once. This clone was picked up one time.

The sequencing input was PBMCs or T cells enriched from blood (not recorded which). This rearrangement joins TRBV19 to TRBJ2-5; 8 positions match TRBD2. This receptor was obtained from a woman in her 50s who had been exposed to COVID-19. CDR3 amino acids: CASSIELAAMRETQYF. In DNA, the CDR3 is TGTGCCAGTAGTATAGAACTAGCGGCCATGCGTGAGACCCAGTACTTC.